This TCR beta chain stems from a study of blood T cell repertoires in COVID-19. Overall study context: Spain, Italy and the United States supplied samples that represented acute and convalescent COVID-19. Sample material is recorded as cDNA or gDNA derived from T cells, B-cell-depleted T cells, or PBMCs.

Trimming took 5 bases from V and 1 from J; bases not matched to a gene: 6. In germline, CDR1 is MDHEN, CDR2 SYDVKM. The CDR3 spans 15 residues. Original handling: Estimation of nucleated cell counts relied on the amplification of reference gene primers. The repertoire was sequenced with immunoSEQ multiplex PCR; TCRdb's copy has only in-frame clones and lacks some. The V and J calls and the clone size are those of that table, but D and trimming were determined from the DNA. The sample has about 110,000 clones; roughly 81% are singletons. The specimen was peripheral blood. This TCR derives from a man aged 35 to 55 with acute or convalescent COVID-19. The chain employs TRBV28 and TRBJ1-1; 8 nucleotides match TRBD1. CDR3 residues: CASSRLDRGNTEAFF. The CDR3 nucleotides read TGTGCCAGCAGTCGACTCGACAGGGGGAACACTGAAGCTTTCTTT.